This T cell receptor (beta chain) was observed in a study of blood T cell repertoires in COVID-19. Looking at the study overall: Whether acute or convalescent, the COVID-19 samples came from the United States, Italy and Spain. From T cells, B-cell-depleted T cells, or PBMCs came the material, which was cDNA or gDNA.

The CDR3 has 17 amino acids. Germline CDR1 and CDR2: MNHEY and SVGEGT. V lost 0 bases to trimming and J lost 7 bases; unmatched junction nucleotides: 9. Under the authors' procedure: The assay estimated nucleated cells by amplifying reference gene primers. Measured with immunoSEQ multiplex PCR; TCRdb has only the in-frame clones, and not every one. V, J and clone size are taken as reported in that table, and D and trimming were inferred from the DNA itself. The table records 220,000 or so clones, 82% of them present only once. Sample: peripheral blood. The clonotype comes from a woman aged 80 or over with acute or convalescent COVID-19. This sequence joins TRBV6-2 or TRBV6-3 and TRBJ2-1, with 10 bases fitting TRBD2. The CDR3 DNA reads TGTGCCAGCAGTTACTCGCTGGCTAGCGGGGGAGCGAATGAGCAGTTCTTC. This codes for CASSYSLASGGANEQFF.